This T cell receptor (beta chain) was found in a study of blood T cell repertoires in COVID-19. Looking at the study overall: Samples came from the United States, Italy and Spain, spanning acute and convalescent COVID-19.

Here immunoSEQ multiplex PCR was the method, and the copy in TCRdb shows in-frame clones only, minus some. The sample has hundreds of thousands of clones, more than 70% seen once. This CDR3 is 15 amino acids long. The sequencing input was peripheral blood. This receptor was identified in a woman aged 50 to 60 who had recovered from COVID-19. The chain uses TRBV21-1 and TRBJ1-5; the tabulated D call, TRBD1, remains unverified against the DNA. TRBV21-1 is recorded as a pseudogene. This CDR3 reads CASSKASRPNQPQHF. The CDR3 region has the DNA TGTGCCAGCAGCAAAGCAAGCAGGCCCAATCAGCCCCAGCATTTT.